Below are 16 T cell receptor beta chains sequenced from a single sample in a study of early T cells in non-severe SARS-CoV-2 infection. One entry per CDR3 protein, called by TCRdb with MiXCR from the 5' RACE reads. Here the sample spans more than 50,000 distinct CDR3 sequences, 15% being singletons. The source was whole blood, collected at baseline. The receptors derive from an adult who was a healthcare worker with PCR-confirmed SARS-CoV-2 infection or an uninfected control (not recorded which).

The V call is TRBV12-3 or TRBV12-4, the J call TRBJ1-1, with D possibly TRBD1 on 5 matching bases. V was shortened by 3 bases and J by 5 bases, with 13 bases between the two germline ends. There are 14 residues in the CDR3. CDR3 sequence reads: CASSFDSKGTEAFF. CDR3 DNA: TGTGCCAGCAGTTTTGACAGCAAGGGGACTGAAGCTTTCTTT.

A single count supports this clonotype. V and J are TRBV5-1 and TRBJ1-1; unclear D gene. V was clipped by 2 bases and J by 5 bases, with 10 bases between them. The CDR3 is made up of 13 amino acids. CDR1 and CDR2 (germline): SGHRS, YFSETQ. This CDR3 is CASSLTERTEAFF. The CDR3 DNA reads TGCGCCAGCAGCTTAACGGAGAGGACTGAAGCTTTCTTT.

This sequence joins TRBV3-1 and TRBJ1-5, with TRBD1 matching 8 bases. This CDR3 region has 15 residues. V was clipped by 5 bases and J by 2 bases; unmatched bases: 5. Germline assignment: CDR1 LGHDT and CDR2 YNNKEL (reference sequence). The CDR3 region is CASSTSGGGNQPQHF. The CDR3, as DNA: TGTGCCAGCAGCACTTCAGGGGGCGGCAATCAGCCCCAGCATTTT. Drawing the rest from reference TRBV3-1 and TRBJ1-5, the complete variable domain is DTAVSQTPKYLVTQMGNDKSIKCEQNLGHDTMYWYKQDSKKFLKIMFSYNNKELIINETVPNRFSPKSPDKAHLNLHINSLELGDSAVYFCASSTSGGGNQPQHFGDGTRLSIL.

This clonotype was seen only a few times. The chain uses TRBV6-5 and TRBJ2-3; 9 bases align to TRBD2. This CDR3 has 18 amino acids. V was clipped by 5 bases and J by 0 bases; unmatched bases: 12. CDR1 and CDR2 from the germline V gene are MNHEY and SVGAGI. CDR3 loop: CASSGLAGTPASTDTQYF. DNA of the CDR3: TGTGCCAGCAGTGGTCTAGCGGGAACTCCCGCTAGCACAGATACGCAGTATTTT.

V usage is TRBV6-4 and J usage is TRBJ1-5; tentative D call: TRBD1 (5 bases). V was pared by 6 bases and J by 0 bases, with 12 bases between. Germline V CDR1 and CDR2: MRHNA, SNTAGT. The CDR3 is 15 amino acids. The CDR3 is CASRTGTDSNQPQHF. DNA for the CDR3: TGTGCCAGCAGGACCGGGACGGATAGCAATCAGCCCCAGCATTTT.

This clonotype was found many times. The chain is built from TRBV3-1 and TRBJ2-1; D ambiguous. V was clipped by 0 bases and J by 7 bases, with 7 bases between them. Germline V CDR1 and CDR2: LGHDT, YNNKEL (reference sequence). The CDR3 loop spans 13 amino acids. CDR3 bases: TGTGCCAGCAGCCAAGATCGGTTTAATGAGCAGTTCTTC. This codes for CASSQDRFNEQFF.

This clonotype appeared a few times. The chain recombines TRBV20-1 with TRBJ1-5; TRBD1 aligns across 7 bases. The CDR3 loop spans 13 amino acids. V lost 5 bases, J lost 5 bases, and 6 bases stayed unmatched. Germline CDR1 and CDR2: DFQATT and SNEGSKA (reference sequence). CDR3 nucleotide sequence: TGCAGTGCTTACAGGGGCGTCGATCAGCCCCAGCATTTT. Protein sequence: CSAYRGVDQPQHF.

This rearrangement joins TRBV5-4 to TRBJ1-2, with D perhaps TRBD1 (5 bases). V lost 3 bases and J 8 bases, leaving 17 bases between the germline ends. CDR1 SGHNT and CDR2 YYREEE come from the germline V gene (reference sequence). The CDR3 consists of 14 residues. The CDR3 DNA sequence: TGTGCCAGCAGCTCGGGGGAGTACTCACAGGGCTACACCTTC. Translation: CASSSGEYSQGYTF.

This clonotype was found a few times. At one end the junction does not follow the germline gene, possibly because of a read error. The CDR3 loop is CASSQQWDLQETQHF. The CDR3 coding sequence is TGCGCCAGCAGCCAACAATGGGACTTGCAAGAGACCCAGCACTTC. The rearrangement uses TRBV4-1 and TRBJ2-5; the D gene is possibly TRBD2 (6 bases). Germline V gives CDR1 MGHRA, CDR2 YSYEKL. The CDR3 consists of 15 residues.

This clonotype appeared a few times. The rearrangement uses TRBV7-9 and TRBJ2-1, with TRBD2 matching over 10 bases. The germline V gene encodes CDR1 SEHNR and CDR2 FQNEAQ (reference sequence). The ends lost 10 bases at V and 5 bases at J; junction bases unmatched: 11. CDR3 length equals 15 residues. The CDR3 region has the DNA TGTGCCACCCACCAAGCGGGAGGGCCCAACAATGAGCAGTTCTTC. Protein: CATHQAGGPNNEQFF. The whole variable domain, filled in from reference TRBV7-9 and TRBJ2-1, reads DTGVSQNPRHKITKRGQNVTFRCDPISEHNRLYWYRQTLGQGPEFLTYFQNEAQLEKSRLLSDRFSAERPKGSFSTLEIQRTEQGDSAMYLCATHQAGGPNNEQFFGPGTRLTVL.

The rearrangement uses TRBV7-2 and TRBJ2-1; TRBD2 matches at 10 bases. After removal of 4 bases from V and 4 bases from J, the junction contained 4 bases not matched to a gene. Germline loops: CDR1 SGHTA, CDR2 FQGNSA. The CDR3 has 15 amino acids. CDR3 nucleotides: TGTGCCAGCAGCTGGGGACTAGCGAGTTACAATGAGCAGTTCTTC. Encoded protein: CASSWGLASYNEQFF.

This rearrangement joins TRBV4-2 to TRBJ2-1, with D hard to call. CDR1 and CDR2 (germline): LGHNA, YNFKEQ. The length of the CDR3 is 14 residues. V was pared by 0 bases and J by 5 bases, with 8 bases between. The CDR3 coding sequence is TGTGCCAGCAGCCAAGAAAATCCCGACAATGAGCAGTTCTTC. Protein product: CASSQENPDNEQFF.

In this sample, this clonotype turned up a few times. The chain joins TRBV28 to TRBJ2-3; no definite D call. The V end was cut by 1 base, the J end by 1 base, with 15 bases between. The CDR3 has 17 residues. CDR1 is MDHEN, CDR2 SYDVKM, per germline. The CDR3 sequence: CASSLSGPPLGTDTQYF. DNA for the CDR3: TGTGCCAGCAGTTTATCAGGTCCCCCCCTCGGCACAGATACGCAGTATTTT.

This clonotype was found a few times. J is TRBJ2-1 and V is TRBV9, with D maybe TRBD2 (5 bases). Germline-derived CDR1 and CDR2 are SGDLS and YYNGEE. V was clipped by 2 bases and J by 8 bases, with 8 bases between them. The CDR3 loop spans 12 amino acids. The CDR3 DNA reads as TGTGCCAGCAGCGTCGAGGGCTATGAGCAGTTCTTC. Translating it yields CASSVEGYEQFF.

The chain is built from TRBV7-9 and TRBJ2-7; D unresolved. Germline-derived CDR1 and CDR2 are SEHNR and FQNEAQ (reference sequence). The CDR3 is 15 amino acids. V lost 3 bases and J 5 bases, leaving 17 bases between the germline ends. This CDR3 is CASSFVALGVDEQYF. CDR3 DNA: TGTGCCAGCAGCTTCGTCGCCTTGGGTGTCGACGAGCAGTACTTC.

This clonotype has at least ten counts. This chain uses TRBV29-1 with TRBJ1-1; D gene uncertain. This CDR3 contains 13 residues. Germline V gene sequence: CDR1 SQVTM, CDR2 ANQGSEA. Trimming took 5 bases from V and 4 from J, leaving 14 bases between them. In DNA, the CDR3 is TGCAGCGTTCACGGACGGGCGGTCACTGAAGCTTTCTTT. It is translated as CSVHGRAVTEAFF. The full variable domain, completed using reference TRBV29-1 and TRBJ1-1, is SAVISQKPSRDICQRGTSLTIQCQVDSQVTMMFWYRQQPGQSLTLIATANQGSEATYESGFVIDKFPISRPNLTFSTLTVSNMSPEDSSIYLCSVHGRAVTEAFFGQGTRLTVV.